This T cell receptor (beta chain) appears in the sequencing data of a study of T cell responses to AZD1222 COVID-19 vaccine. Findings of the study overall: It was only five to seven AZD1222 recipients who were seropositive at baseline. An increase in Spike-specific TCR breadth and depth was observed after two AZD1222 doses.

CDR3 length equals 17 residues. The V segment lost 3 bases and the J segment 7 bases; nucleotides outside the gene matches: 10. CDR1 is SGHTS, CDR2 YDEGEE, per germline. About this clone itself: Its antigen is currently unknown.

TCRdb keeps only in-frame clones here, not all; method: immunoSEQ multiplex PCR. The data show about 130,000 clones, around 86% seen once. The chain couples TRBV5-8 to TRBJ2-1; 13 bases fit TRBD2. The source material was peripheral blood, sampled on day 0 of AZD1222 vaccination. The clonotype comes from an adult in good health. This CDR3 is CASSSRPGTSGVNEQFF. As DNA, the CDR3 is TGTGCCAGCAGCTCCCGCCCCGGGACTAGCGGGGTAAATGAGCAGTTCTTC.